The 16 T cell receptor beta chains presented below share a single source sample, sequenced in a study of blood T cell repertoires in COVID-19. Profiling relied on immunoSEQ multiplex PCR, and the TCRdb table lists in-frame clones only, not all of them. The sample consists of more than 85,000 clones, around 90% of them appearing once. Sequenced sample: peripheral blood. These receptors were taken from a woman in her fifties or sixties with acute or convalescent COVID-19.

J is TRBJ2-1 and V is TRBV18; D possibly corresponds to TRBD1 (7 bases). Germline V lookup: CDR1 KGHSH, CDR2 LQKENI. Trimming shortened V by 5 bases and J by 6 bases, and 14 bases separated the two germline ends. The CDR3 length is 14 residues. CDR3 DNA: TGTGCCAGCTCATCAGGGGGGCTGGTCAATGAGCAGTTCTTC. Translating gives CASSSGGLVNEQFF.

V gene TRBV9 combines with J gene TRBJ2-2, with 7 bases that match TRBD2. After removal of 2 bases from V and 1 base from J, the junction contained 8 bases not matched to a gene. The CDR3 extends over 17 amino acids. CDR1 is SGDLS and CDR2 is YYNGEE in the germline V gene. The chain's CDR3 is CASSVSTSSLNTGELFF. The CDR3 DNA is TGTGCCAGCAGCGTTTCGACTAGCAGCCTGAACACCGGGGAGCTGTTTTTT.

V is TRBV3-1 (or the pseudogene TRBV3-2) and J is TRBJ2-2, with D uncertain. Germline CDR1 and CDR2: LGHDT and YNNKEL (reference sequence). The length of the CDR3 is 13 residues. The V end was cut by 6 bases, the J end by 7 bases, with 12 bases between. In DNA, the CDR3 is TGTGCCAGCAGACCCATGCCGGGCGGGGAGCTGTTTTTT. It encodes CASRPMPGGELFF.

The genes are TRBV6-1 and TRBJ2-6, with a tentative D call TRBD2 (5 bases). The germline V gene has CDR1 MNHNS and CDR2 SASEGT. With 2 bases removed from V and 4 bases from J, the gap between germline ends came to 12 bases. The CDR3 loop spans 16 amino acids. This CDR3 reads CASSENGVTGANVLTF. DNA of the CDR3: TGTGCCAGCAGTGAAAACGGGGTAACGGGGGCCAACGTCCTGACTTTC.

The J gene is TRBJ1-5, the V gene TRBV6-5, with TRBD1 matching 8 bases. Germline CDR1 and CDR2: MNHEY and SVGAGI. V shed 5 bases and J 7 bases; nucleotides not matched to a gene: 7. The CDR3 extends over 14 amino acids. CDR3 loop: CASSTDRGAQPQHF. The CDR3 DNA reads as TGTGCCAGCAGTACTGACAGGGGAGCGCAGCCCCAGCATTTT.

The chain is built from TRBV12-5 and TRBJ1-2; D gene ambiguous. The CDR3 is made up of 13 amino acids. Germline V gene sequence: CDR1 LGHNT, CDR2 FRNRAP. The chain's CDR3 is CATSPDPNYGYTF. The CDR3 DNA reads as TGTGCAACATCACCCGATCCCAACTATGGCTACACCTTC.

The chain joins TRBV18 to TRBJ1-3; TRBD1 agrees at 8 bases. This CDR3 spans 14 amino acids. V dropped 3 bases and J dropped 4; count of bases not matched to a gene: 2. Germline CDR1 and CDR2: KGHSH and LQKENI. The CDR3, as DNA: TGTGCCAGCTCACCTCAGGGGGCAGGAAACACCATATATTTT. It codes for CASSPQGAGNTIYF. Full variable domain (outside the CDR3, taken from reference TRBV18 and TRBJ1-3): NAGVMQNPRHLVRRRGQEARLRCSPMKGHSHVYWYRQLPEEGLKFMVYLQKENIIDESGMPKERFSAEFPKEGPSILRIQQVVRGDSAAYFCASSPQGAGNTIYFGEGSWLTVV.

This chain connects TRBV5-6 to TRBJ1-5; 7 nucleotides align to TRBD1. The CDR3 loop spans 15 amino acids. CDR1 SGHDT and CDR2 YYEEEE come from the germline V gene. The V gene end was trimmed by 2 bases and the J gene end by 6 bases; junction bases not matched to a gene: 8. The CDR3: CASSFTGTEPQPQHF. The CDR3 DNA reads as TGTGCCAGCAGCTTTACCGGGACAGAGCCTCAGCCCCAGCATTTT. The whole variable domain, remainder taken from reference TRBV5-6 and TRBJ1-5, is DAGVTQSPTHLIKTRGQQVTLRCSPKSGHDTVSWYQQALGQGPQFIFQYYEEEERQRGNFPDRFSGHQFPNYSSELNVNALLLGDSALYLCASSFTGTEPQPQHFGDGTRLSIL.

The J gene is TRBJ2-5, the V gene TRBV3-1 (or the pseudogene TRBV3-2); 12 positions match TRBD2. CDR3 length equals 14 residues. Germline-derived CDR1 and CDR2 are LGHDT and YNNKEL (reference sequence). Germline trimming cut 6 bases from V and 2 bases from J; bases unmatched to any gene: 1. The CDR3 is CASSGLAGQETQYF. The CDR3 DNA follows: TGTGCCAGCAGTGGACTAGCGGGGCAAGAGACCCAGTACTTC.

For the CDR3, the DNA is TGTGCCAGCTCACCAAAGATCGGACAGGAGGTGTGGGAGCAGTACTTC. Its translation: CASSPKIGQEVWEQYF. The chain is built from TRBV18 and TRBJ2-7, with TRBD1 matching 7 bases. With V trimmed by 2 bases and J by 7 bases, 14 bases remained unmatched. Germline V gene sequence: CDR1 KGHSH, CDR2 LQKENI. The CDR3 spans 16 residues.

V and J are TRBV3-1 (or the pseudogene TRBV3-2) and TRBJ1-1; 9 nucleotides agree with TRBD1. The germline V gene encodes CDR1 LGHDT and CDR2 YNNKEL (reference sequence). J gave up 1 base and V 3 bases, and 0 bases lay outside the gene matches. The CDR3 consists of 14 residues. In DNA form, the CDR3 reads TGTGCCAGCAGCCAGACAGGGGGGAACACTGAAGCTTTCTTT. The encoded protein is CASSQTGGNTEAFF.

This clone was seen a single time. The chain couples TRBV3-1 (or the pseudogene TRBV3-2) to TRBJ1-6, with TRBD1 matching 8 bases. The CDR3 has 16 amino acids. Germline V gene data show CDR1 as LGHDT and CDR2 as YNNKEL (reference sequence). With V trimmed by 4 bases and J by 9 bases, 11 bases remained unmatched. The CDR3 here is CASSPGQVPPVSPLHF. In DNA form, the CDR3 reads TGTGCCAGCAGCCCGGGACAGGTTCCCCCGGTTTCACCCCTCCACTTT.

DNA for the CDR3: TGTGCCAGCAGTTACCGGACAGGGGGTAGGAGCACTGAAGCTTTCTTT. Translated, it gives CASSYRTGGRSTEAFF. The V call is TRBV6-5, the J call TRBJ1-1, with 10 bases that match TRBD1. The J segment lost 4 bases and the V segment lost 2 bases, leaving 7 bases of the junction unmatched. CDR3 size: 16 residues. Per the germline V gene, CDR1 is MNHEY and CDR2 is SVGAGI.

The CDR3 loop reads CASSSARGNTEAFF. The CDR3 bases are TGTGCCAGCAGCTCAGCTCGGGGGAACACTGAAGCTTTCTTT. The chain uses TRBV7-2 and TRBJ1-1, with D uncertain. Trimming pared 4 bases from V and 1 base from J, leaving 10 bases between. This CDR3 spans 14 amino acids. Germline loops: CDR1 SGHTA, CDR2 FQGNSA.

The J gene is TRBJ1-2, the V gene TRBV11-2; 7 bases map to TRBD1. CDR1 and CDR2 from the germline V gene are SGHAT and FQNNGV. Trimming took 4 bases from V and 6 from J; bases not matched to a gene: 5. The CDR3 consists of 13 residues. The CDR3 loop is CASSSQGKNGYTF. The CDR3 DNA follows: TGTGCCAGCAGCTCACAGGGGAAAAATGGCTACACCTTC.

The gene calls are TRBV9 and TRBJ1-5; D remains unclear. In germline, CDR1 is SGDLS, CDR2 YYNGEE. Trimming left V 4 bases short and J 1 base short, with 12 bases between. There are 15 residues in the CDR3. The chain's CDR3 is CASSPEGVSNQPQHF. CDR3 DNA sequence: TGTGCCAGCAGCCCAGAAGGAGTAAGCAATCAGCCCCAGCATTTT.